These T cell receptor beta chains were read from a single sample in a study of neurological immune-mediated disorders. Using its own MiXCR run on the 5' RACE reads, TCRdb lists one record per CDR3 protein. The sample includes approximately 46,000 distinct CDR3 sequences, approximately 11% of them seen just once. Sample: PBMCs. The receptors here all came from a woman aged 40 to 50 in good health. CDR3s include the opening cysteine and the closing phenylalanine or tryptophan. The D gene is left open where the match is weak. Rows may omit the clone size; those that give it use once, few, many or a size class.

>TRBJ2-6|many|TRBV7-3|NA
CASSLTPGRGSSGANVLTF
TGTGCCAGCAGCTTAACGCCGGGACGGGGAAGCTCTGGGGCCAACGTCCTGACTTTC
>TRBJ2-1|many|TRBV12-3/TRBV12-4|TRBD2
CASSYGTSGRGYNEQFF
TGTGCCAGCAGTTACGGGACTAGCGGGAGGGGATACAATGAGCAGTTCTTC
>TRBJ2-3|many|TRBV12-3/TRBV12-4|TRBD1
CASSEVTGTVPDTQYF
TGTGCCAGCAGCGAAGTCACCGGGACAGTTCCAGATACGCAGTATTTT
>TRBJ2-7|NA|TRBV24-1|NA
CATSDSWDGYSYEQYF
TGTGCCACCAGTGATTCCTGGGACGGGTATTCCTACGAGCAGTACTTC
>TRBJ1-1|few|TRBV12-3/TRBV12-4|NA
CASSLAGAGAFF
TGTGCCAGCAGTTTAGCGGGGGCGGGAGCTTTCTTT
>TRBJ2-5|many|TRBV5-1|NA
CASSPEQETQYF
TGCGCCAGCAGCCCGGAACAAGAGACCCAGTACTTC
>TRBJ1-6|NA|TRBV27|NA
CASSRDYNSPLHF
TGTGCCAGCAGCCGGGACTATAATTCACCCCTCCACTTT
>TRBJ1-4|many|TRBV25-1|NA
CASSVAPTIEEKLFF
TGTGCCAGCAGTGTAGCGCCGACAATAGAGGAAAAACTGTTTTTT
>TRBJ2-7|many|TRBV5-1|NA
CASSLGGLLSYEQYF
TGCGCCAGCAGCTTGGGGGGACTCCTATCCTACGAGCAGTACTTC
>TRBJ1-2|many|TRBV7-2|TRBD1
CASTHRGSHYGYTF
TGTGCCAGCACCCACAGGGGCTCCCACTATGGCTACACCTTC
>TRBJ1-2|medium-sized|TRBV5-1|NA
CASSLGQTYYGYTF
TGCGCCAGCAGCCTCGGACAAACGTACTATGGCTACACCTTC
>TRBJ2-7|many|TRBV5-1|NA
CASSLHYQNEQYF
TGCGCCAGCAGCTTACATTATCAAAACGAGCAGTACTTC
>TRBJ1-1|many|TRBV7-2|NA
CASSLDDTEAFF
TGTGCCAGCAGCTTAGACGACACTGAAGCTTTCTTT
>TRBJ2-5|many|TRBV12-3/TRBV12-4|TRBD1
CASSLRQGASTETQYF
TGTGCCAGCAGTTTGAGACAGGGGGCCTCGACGGAGACCCAGTACTTC
>TRBJ1-4|many|TRBV12-3/TRBV12-4|NA
CASSPDRPDEDFEKLFF
TGTGCCAGCAGTCCTGACAGGCCAGATGAGGATTTCGAAAAACTGTTTTTT
>TRBJ1-6|many|TRBV12-3/TRBV12-4|TRBD1
CASGAGQGNTYNSPLHF
TGTGCCAGCGGGGCGGGACAGGGGAACACCTATAATTCACCCCTCCACTTT